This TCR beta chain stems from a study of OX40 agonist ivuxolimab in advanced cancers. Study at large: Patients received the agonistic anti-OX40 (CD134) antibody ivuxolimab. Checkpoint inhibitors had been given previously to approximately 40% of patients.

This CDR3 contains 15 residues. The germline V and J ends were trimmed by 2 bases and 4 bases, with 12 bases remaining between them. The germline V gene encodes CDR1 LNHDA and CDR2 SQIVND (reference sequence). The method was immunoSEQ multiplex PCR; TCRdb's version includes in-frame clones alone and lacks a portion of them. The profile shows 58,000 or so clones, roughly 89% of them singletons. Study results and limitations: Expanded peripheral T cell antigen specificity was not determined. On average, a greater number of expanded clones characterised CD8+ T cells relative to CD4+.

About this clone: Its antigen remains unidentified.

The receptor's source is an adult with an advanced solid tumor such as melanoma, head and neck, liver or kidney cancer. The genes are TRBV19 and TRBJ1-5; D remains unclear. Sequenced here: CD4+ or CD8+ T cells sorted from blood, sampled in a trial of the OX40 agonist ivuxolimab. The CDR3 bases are TGTGCCAGTAGTATATCGTGGCACTCAAATCAGCCCCAGCATTTT. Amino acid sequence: CASSISWHSNQPQHF.